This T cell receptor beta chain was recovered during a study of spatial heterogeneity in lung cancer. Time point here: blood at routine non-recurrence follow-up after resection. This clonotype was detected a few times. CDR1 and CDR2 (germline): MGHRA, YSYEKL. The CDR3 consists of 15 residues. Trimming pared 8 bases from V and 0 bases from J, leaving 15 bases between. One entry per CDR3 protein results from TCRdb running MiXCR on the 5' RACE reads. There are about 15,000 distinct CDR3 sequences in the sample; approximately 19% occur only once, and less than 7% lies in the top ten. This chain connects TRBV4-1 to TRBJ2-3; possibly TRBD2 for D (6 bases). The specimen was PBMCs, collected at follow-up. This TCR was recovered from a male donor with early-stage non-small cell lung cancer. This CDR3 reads CASQTRGDSTDTQYF. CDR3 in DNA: TGCGCCAGCCAAACGCGGGGTGATAGCACAGATACGCAGTATTTT.